This is a list of T cell receptor beta chains from one sample in a study of T cell repertoires in cytomegalovirus infection. TCRdb re-derived calls from the reads in MiXCR, one entry per CDR3 protein. This sample has some 920,000 distinct CDR3 sequences; 30% to 40% occur once, and the top ten carry over 12%. Their cognate antigens are unknown. Material: cultured CD8+ T cells from PBMCs, obtained from culture after CMV antigen stimulation. These receptors originate from a human donor in good health (CMV status not recorded). Some clones in this sample may be carry-over from other donors' samples. Both conserved end residues are part of each CDR3. A D gene is named only where the DNA matches it firmly. Part of the rows lack a size; the others show once, few, many or a class for expanded clones.

clone_size,v_call,d_call,j_call,cdr3_aa,cdr3_nt
many,TRBV7-6,.,TRBJ2-1,CASSQYRALYNEQFF,TGTGCCAGCAGCCAGTACAGGGCACTCTACAATGAGCAGTTCTTC
few,TRBV10-3,.,TRBJ1-3,CAISGDSYSGNTIYF,TGTGCCATCAGCGGAGACAGTTACTCTGGAAACACCATATATTTT
.,TRBV29-1,TRBD1,TRBJ2-1,CSVEVPDRVYEQFF,TGCAGCGTGGAAGTCCCCGACAGGGTGTATGAGCAGTTCTTC
many,TRBV7-2,.,TRBJ2-4,CASSLARVPKNIQYF,TGTGCCAGCAGCTTAGCCAGGGTACCCAAAAACATTCAGTACTTC
.,TRBV6-1,TRBD1,TRBJ1-1,CASSVQGGKAEAFF,TGTGCCAGCAGCGTACAGGGGGGAAAGGCTGAAGCTTTCTTT
.,TRBV27,TRBD2,TRBJ2-5,CASSGASGTQETQYF,TGTGCCAGCAGTGGCGCTAGCGGTACACAAGAGACCCAGTACTTC
.,TRBV6-5,TRBD1,TRBJ2-7,CASSSGTGARKQYF,TGTGCCAGCAGCTCCGGGACAGGAGCTCGGAAGCAGTACTTC
few,TRBV28,TRBD1,TRBJ2-6,CASSGTGIGANVLTF,TGTGCCAGCAGCGGGACAGGGATTGGGGCCAACGTCCTGACTTTC
many,TRBV12-3/TRBV12-4,TRBD2,TRBJ2-1,CASSPLAGGDTGTNEQFF,TGTGCCAGCAGCCCACTAGCGGGGGGAGACACGGGCACCAATGAGCAGTTCTTC
few,TRBV6-1,TRBD2,TRBJ2-3,CASSWRGGADTQYF,TGTGCCAGCAGTTGGCGCGGGGGGGCAGATACGCAGTATTTT
.,TRBV28,.,TRBJ2-1,CASSSPRERDEQFF,TGTGCCAGCAGTTCCCCGAGGGAGAGAGATGAGCAGTTCTTC